Described below is a single T cell receptor beta chain sequence and its context. Germline CDR1 is SEHNR and CDR2 is FQNEAQ (reference sequence). There are 17 residues in the CDR3. J was trimmed by 4 bases and V by 4 bases; bases with no gene match: 7. This entry is derived from a study of T cells in Graves' hyperthyroidism and ophthalmopathy. RNA transcripts provided the source from which TCR beta CDR3 regions were amplified. The TCR CDR3 first-round RT-PCR relied on the HTBI primer set. TCRdb passed the multiplex PCR reads through MiXCR, listing each CDR3 protein once. The sample shows about 740,000 distinct CDR3 sequences, less than 15% of them seen only once.

Sequencing was performed on blood. V and J are TRBV7-9 and TRBJ2-3; 14 bases map to TRBD2. This receptor was taken from a woman aged 18-29 years with Graves' hyperthyroidism. CDR3 region: CASSSYSGLAGADTQYF. CDR3 DNA: TGTGCCAGCAGCTCATACTCGGGACTAGCGGGAGCAGATACGCAGTATTTT.